This TCR beta chain was documented in a study of blood T cell repertoires in COVID-19 (TCRdb year 2020). In the study overall: The collaborator samples originated in the United States, Italy and Spain and spanned the acute and convalescent phases of COVID-19. The material from the prospective study consisted of cDNA or gDNA derived from T cells, B-cell-depleted T cells, or PBMCs. Subjects who had been exposed to COVID-19, were actively infected with it, or had recovered from it provided the deeply sampled blood TCRbeta repertoires that made up the dataset. The repertoires were released in a freely available public database intended as a resource for research on the immune response to SARS-CoV-2. The samples were drawn from the first 160 participants of the ongoing ImmuneRACE study and from 1,254 subjects provided by 6 global collaborators. Nearly every sample came with metadata listing a de-identified subject ID, COVID-19 status, age in years and sex. HLA class I and class II types, where available, came from metadata supplied by the sample provider rather than from assay-based typing. Broad study findings and their caveats: How much clinical and demographic metadata was included differed by source and by participant, and the metadata was provided uncurated.

Note on this clone: The clone's antigen remains unknown. No much larger clonotype is one base removed from it; base qualities were not supplied.

At one collaborating source in Seattle, patients were enrolled during active infection and were followed longitudinally through the course of disease. Collaborating institutions collected whole blood in K2EDTA tubes following their own protocols. For TCRbeta analysis, collaborators shipped samples as frozen whole blood, isolated PBMCs, or DNA extracted from either of those sample types. Sequences SGHTA (CDR1) and FQGNSA (CDR2) are obtained from the germline V gene. Counted from cysteine to phenylalanine, this CDR3 has 15 amino acids. This entry keeps only the CDR3 DNA: 45 bases, framed from base 1. For this chain, trimming is 5 bases at the V end and 3 bases at the J end, and the number of junction bases without a gene match is 7. The immunoSEQ Assay, a bias-controlled multiplex PCR, was used to amplify TCRbeta CDR3 regions from genomic DNA. Turning to the authors' computational methods: The number of nucleated cells in each sample was estimated from the amplification of reference gene primers within the assay. To quantify the absolute abundance of each unique TCRbeta CDR3 rearrangement, sequence reads were collapsed and filtered. Productive Simpson clonality was computed per sample as the square root of Simpson's diversity index over productive rearrangements. The source is immuneACCESS, and TCRdb retained only in-frame sequences with V and J called. Part of the clones is not carried over; for the studies checked, unresolved V genes explain less than half of this, and the remainder is unexplained. V, J and clone size derive from that table, while D and trimming were established from the DNA sequence. Present in this sample are 200,000 to 300,000 clones, roughly four fifths of which were seen just once. The ten largest clones take up 6.5% to 9.5% of the sample.

Sequenced: peripheral blood. Recombination connected TRBV7-2 to TRBJ2-3, and 8 junction bases match TRBD1. This receptor was obtained from a woman of 80 years or more with COVID-19, enrolled during active disease. The CDR3 protein: CASSPQGALTDTQYF. The sequenced DNA: TGTGCCAGCAGCCCTCAGGGGGCCCTGACAGATACGCAGTATTTT.